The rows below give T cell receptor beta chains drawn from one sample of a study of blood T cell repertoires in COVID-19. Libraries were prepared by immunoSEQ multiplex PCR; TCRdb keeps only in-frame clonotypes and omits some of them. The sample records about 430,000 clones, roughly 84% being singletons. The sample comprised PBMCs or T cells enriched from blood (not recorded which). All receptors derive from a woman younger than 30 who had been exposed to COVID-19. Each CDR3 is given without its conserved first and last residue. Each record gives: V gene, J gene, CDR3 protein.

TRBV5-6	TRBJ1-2	ASSLDWTGTYGYT
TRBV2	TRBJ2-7	ASSPGQDDEQY
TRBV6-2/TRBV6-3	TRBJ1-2	ASSRTGQRYGYT
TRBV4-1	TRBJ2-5	ASSQNLLTGTSGRRRETQY
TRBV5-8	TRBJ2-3	ASWELPTDTQY
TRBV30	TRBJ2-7	AWSQEKQY
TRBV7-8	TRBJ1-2	ASSLGTVSNGYT
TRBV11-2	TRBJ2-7	ASSSIPLAGAYEQY
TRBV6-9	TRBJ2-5	ASSYGRLGETQY
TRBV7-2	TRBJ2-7	ASSRTTETYEQY
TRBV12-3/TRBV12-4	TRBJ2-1	ASSLDAWPEF
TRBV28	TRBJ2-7	ASSYLRAGEQY
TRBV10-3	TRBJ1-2	AHRMGNLAEGYT
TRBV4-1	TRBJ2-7	ASNRDRGYEQY
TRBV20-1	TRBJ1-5	SASSGSNQPQH
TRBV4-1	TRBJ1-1	ASSQGQGAEAF
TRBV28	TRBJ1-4	ASSSPSGTTLSGGNEKLF
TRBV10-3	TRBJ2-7	AIKEGGPTYEQY
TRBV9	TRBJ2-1	ASSPDIPGLADNEQF
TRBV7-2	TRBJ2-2	ASSVTNTGELF
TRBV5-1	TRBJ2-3	ASSLGLSTDTQY
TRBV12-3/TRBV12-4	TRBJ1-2	ASSSNGYT
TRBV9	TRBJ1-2	ASSGTDGQGPRNYGYT
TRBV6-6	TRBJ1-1	ASSYTGRRGTEAF
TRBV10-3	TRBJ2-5	AISDSSVETQY
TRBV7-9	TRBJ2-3	ASSLVTGGLHTDTQY
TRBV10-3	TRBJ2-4	AISAGIENIQY
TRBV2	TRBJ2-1	ASTELAGVKNEQF
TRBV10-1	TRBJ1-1	ASSELYSGTEAF
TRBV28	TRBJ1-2	ASSSPGDGSGYT
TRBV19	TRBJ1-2	ASKEGPGAYGYT
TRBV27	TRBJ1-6	ASSRSSYNSPLH
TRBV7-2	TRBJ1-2	ASSLPNGYT
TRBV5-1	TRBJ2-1	ASSPTERGTISDIPNNEQF
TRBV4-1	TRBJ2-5	ASSQDPPPETQY
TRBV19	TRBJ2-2	ASSMRYSDGELF
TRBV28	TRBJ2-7	ASSLGRQGVEY
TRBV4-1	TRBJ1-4	ASSHSGTGGEKLF
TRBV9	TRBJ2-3	ASSVGGQAGAQY
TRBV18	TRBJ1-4	ASSPSPLGEKLF
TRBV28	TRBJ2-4	ASSTVLAKNIQY
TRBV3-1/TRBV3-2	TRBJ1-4	ASSPTGGKEKLF
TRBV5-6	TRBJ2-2	ASSSIVALNTGELF
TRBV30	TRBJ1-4	ACGLLNEKLF
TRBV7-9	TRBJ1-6	ASSLFGDRSSPLH
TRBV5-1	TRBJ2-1	ASSLGLGYNEQF
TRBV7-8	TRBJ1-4	ASSPDRGNEKLF
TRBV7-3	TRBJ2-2	ASSPGYSAGELF
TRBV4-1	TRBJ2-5	ASSQDPASGSQETQY
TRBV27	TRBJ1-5	ASRPSGTPAQH
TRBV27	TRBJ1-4	ASSLGQGFSNEKLF
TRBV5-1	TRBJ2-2	ASSRGLDRNTGELF
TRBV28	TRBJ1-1	ASSFVWETIKNTEAF
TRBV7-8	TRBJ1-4	ASSLRGDEKLF
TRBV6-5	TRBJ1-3	ASRQFGNTIY
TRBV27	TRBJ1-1	ASSFTGTANTEAF
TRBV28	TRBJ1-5	ASGLAAYSNQPQH